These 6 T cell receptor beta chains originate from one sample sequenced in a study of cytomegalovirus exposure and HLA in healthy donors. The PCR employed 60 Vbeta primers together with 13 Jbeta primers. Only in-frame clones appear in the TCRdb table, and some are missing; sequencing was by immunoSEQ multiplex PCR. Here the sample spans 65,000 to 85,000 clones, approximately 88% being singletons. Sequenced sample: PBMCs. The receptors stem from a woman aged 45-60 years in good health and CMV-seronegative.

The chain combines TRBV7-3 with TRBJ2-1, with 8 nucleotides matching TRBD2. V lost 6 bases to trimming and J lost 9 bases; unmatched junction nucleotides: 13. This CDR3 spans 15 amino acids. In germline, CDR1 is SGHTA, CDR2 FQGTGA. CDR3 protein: CASSLDPRGGGEQFF. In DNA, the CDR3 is TGTGCCAGCAGTCTTGACCCCCGGGGGGGCGGTGAGCAGTTCTTC.

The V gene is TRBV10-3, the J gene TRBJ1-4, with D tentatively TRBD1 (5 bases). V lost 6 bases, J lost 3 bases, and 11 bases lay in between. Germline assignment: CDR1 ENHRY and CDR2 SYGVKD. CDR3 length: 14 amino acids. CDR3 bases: TGTGCCATCAGCCGGGACTCCTCTAATGAAAAACTGTTTTTT. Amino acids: CAISRDSSNEKLFF.

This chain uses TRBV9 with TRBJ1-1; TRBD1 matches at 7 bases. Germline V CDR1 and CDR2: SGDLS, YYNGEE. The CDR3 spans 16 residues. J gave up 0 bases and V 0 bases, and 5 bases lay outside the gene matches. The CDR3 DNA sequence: TGTGCCAGCAGCGTAGCTACGGGACAGATGAACACTGAAGCTTTCTTT. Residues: CASSVATGQMNTEAFF. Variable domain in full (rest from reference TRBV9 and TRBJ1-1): DSGVTQTPKHLITATGQRVTLRCSPRSGDLSVYWYQQSLDQGLQFLIQYYNGEERAKGNILERFSAQQFPDLHSELNLSSLELGDSALYFCASSVATGQMNTEAFFGQGTRLTVV.

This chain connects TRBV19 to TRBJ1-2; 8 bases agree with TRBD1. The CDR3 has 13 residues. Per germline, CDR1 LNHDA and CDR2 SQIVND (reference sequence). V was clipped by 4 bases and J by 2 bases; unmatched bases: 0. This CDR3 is CASSRQGNYGYTF. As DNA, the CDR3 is TGTGCCAGTAGTAGACAGGGGAACTATGGCTACACCTTC.

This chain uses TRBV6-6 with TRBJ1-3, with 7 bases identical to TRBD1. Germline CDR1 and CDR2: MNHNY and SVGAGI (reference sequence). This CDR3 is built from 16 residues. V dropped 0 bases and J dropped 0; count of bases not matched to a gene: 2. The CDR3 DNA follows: TGTGCCAGCAGTTACTCACGGACAGGCTCTGGAAACACCATATATTTT. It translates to CASSYSRTGSGNTIYF.

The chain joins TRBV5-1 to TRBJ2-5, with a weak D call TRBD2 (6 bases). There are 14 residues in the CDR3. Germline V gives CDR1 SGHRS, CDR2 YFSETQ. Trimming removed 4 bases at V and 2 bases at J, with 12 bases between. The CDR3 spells CASSPSGRQETQYF. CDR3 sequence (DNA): TGCGCCAGCAGCCCCTCCGGGAGACAAGAGACCCAGTACTTC.